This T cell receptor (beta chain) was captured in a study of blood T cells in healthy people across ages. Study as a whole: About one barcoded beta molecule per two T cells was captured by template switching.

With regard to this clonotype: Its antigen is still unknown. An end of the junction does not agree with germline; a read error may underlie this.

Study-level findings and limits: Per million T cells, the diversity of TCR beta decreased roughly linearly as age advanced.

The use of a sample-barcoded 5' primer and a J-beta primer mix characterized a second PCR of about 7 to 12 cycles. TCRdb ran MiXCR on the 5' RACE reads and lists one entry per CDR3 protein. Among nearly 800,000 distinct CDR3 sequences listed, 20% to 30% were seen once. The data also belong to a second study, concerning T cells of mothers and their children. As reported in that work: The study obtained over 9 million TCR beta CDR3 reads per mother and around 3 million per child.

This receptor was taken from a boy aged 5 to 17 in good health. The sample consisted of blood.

The CDR3 bases are TGCGCCAGCAGCCACGAAATCGCGGACTATGGCTACATCTTC. Amino acid sequence: CASSHEIADYGYIF. The rearrangement joins TRBV5-1 to TRBJ1-2; D not certain. The CDR3 contains 14 residues. CDR1 SGHRS and CDR2 YFSETQ come from the germline V gene.